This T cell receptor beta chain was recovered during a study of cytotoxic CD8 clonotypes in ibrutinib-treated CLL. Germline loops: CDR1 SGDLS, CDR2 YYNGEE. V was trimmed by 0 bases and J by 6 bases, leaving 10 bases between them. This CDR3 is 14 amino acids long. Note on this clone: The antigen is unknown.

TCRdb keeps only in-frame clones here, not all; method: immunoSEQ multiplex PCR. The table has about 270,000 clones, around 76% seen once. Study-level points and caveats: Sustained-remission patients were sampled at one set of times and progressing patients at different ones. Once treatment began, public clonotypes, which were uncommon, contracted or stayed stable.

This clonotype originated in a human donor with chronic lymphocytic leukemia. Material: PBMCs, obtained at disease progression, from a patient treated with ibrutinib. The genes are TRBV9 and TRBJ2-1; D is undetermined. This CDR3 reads CASSVGLLANEQFF. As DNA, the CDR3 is TGTGCCAGCAGCGTAGGGTTATTGGCCAATGAGCAGTTCTTC.